Following are 18 T cell receptor beta chains from one sample sequenced in a study of beta chain features in type 1 diabetes. Their recognized antigens are unknown. Findings of the study overall: People with Type 1 diabetes carried modestly yet significantly shorter TCRB CDR3s in all four CD4+ subsets.

What was sequenced were expressed TCRB transcripts, since all of the isolated RNA had been reverse transcribed. Repertoires were generated with immunoSEQ multiplex PCR, while TCRdb's copy carries only in-frame clones and drops some. The data contain about 99,000 clones, roughly 28% of them seen just once; the ten biggest clones take up under 0.55%. Sequences were obtained from central memory CD4+ T cells from blood. Receptor source: a woman aged 18 to 35 with type 1 diabetes.

This chain connects TRBV21-1 to TRBJ2-7; the table's D gene call, TRBD2, was not cross checked with the DNA. TRBV21-1 is a documented pseudogene. The CDR3 has 17 amino acids. The CDR3 DNA follows: TGTGCCAGCAGCAAAGTAGATGGGTGGGAGTTGGCCTACGAGCAGTACGTC. It encodes CASSKVDGWELAYEQYV.

As DNA, the CDR3 is TGTGCCAGCAGTTACTCTCCTAGCGGGAGAAAAGGGGAGCTGTTTTTT. Translating gives CASSYSPSGRKGELFF. V is TRBV6-5 and J is TRBJ2-2; TRBD2 agrees at 10 bases. V lost 0 bases, J lost 8 bases, and 6 bases stayed unmatched. This CDR3 region has 16 residues. Germline CDR1 reads MNHEY; CDR2 reads SVGAGI.

J is TRBJ2-1 and V is TRBV27, with D possibly TRBD2 on 5 matching bases. Deletions cut 4 bases from V and 0 bases from J, with 10 bases between. Germline CDR1 is MNHEY and CDR2 is SMNVEV (reference sequence). The length of the CDR3 is 15 residues. CDR3: CASSSWEFSYNEQFF. CDR3 nucleotide sequence: TGTGCCAGCAGTTCCTGGGAGTTCTCCTACAATGAGCAGTTCTTC.

This clone came up a few times. The V call is TRBV5-1, the J call TRBJ1-2, with 7 bases lining up with TRBD1. CDR1 and CDR2 (germline): SGHRS, YFSETQ. CDR3 length: 14 residues. V lost 8 bases to trimming and J lost 1 base; unmatched junction nucleotides: 8. Here the CDR3 reads CASTPGQHNYGYTF. The CDR3 DNA sequence: TGCGCCAGTACTCCGGGACAGCATAACTATGGCTACACCTTC.

The chain couples TRBV9 to TRBJ2-1; D ambiguous. The germline gives CDR1 SGDLS, CDR2 YYNGEE. Trimming took 0 bases from V and 5 from J, leaving 12 bases between them. The CDR3 extends over 15 amino acids. CDR3 nucleotides: TGTGCCAGCAGCGTAGCTCCTGACTGGAACAATGAGCAGTTCTTC. Its protein is CASSVAPDWNNEQFF.

This chain joins TRBV27 and TRBJ2-3; D unclear. The CDR3 runs 14 residues. From germline, CDR1 is MNHEY and CDR2 SMNVEV (reference sequence). V lost 2 bases and J lost 0, with 6 bases in between. The CDR3 coding sequence is TGTGCCAGCAGTTTAGCGGCTAGCACAGATACGCAGTATTTT. Its protein product is CASSLAASTDTQYF.

The chain uses TRBV7-9 and TRBJ2-1, with D perhaps TRBD2 (6 bases). The germline V gene encodes CDR1 SEHNR and CDR2 FQNEAQ (reference sequence). The CDR3 totals 15 residues. The V and J ends lost 0 bases and 5 bases respectively, with 11 bases between them. CDR3 in amino acids: CASSLALGLDNEQFF. In DNA form, the CDR3 reads TGTGCCAGCAGCTTAGCGTTGGGACTCGACAATGAGCAGTTCTTC.

The J gene is TRBJ1-1, the V gene TRBV2, with a possible D match to TRBD1 (6 bases). The CDR3 consists of 15 residues. V shed 1 base and J shed 7 bases, with 16 bases lying between them. Germline V CDR1 and CDR2: SNHLY, FYNNEI. The CDR3 sequence is CASSEERGAGGEAFF. CDR3 nucleotide sequence: TGTGCCAGCAGTGAAGAGAGGGGGGCGGGAGGTGAAGCTTTCTTT.

This clone was detected only once. The chain is built from TRBV28 and TRBJ1-1; D remains unclear. CDR3 length: 13 amino acids. Germline V gene lookup returns CDR1 MDHEN and CDR2 SYDVKM. V was shortened by 5 bases and J by 3 bases, with 10 bases between the two germline ends. The CDR3 sequence is CASSRGWHTEAFF. CDR3 nucleotide sequence: TGTGCCAGCAGTCGAGGGTGGCACACTGAAGCTTTCTTT.

This clone has only a few counts. This chain links TRBV7-7 with TRBJ2-3, with D tentatively TRBD2 (5 bases). The germline V and J ends were trimmed by 4 bases and 0 bases, with 11 bases remaining between them. Germline CDR1 SSHAT, CDR2 FNYEAQ (reference sequence). The CDR3 length is 15 residues. The CDR3 loop reads CASSSMDSSTDTQYF. CDR3 sequence (DNA): TGTGCCAGCAGCTCTATGGACTCTAGCACAGATACGCAGTATTTT.

The V call is TRBV5-8, the J call TRBJ2-4, with a weak D call TRBD1 (6 bases). The CDR3 is made up of 14 amino acids. The germline V and J ends were trimmed by 6 bases and 8 bases, with 18 bases remaining between them. Germline V gene sequence: CDR1 SGHTS, CDR2 YDEGEE. The CDR3 DNA is TGTGCCAGCAAGGGCAGTAACGCAGGGGACATTCAGTACTTC. As protein: CASKGSNAGDIQYF.

This clone appeared a few times. This sequence joins TRBV23-1 and TRBJ2-7, with a tentative D call TRBD2 (5 bases). TRBV23-1 is labeled an ORF, and its function is uncertain. This CDR3 has 15 amino acids. Trimming took off 2 bases at V and 3 bases at J, with 14 bases between the two ends. CDR3 sequence reads: CASSQPREQVYEQYV. Here the CDR3 DNA reads TGCGCCAGCAGTCAACCAAGGGAGCAAGTCTACGAGCAGTACGTC.

This clone was detected a few times. J is TRBJ1-2 and V is TRBV5-1, with D maybe TRBD1 (6 bases). This CDR3 has 14 residues. Deletions cut 0 bases from V and 2 bases from J, with 8 bases between. Germline CDR1 SGHRS, CDR2 YFSETQ. CDR3: CASSLVGGNYGYTF. The CDR3 DNA sequence: TGCGCCAGCAGCTTGGTAGGGGGAAACTATGGCTACACCTTC.

This clone has more than one count but fewer than ten. V and J are TRBV30 and TRBJ2-1; 9 bases match TRBD1. V dropped 7 bases and J dropped 7; count of bases not matched to a gene: 8. CDR1 is GTSNPN and CDR2 is SVGIG in the germline V gene (reference sequence). The CDR3 contains 13 residues. The CDR3, as DNA: TGTGCCTTACGACAGGGGGTAAAGAATGAGCAGTTCTTC. Protein: CALRQGVKNEQFF.

This clone occurred a few times. The V call is TRBV7-2, the J call TRBJ1-5; D ambiguous. Deletions cut 1 base from V and 4 bases from J, with 8 bases between. The germline V gene encodes CDR1 SGHTA and CDR2 FQGNSA. The CDR3 has 14 amino acids. CDR3 bases: TGTGCCAGCAGCTTAGATCGGCGGAATCAGCCCCAGCATTTT. Translation gives CASSLDRRNQPQHF.

This clone has just a few counts. The genes are TRBV5-4 and TRBJ2-2; 10 bases align to TRBD1. This CDR3 is built from 16 residues. V was clipped by 5 bases and J by 0 bases; unmatched bases: 4. Germline V CDR1 and CDR2: SGHNT, YYREEE (reference sequence). The CDR3 sequence is CASSLGTGANTGELFF. CDR3 bases: TGTGCCAGCAGTCTAGGGACAGGGGCGAACACCGGGGAGCTGTTTTTT.

V is TRBV19 and J is TRBJ2-1; TRBD2 matches 15 bases. The CDR3 length is 17 residues. Trimming removed 5 bases from V and 4 bases from J; junction bases left unmatched: 6. The germline V gene encodes CDR1 LNHDA and CDR2 SQIVND (reference sequence). DNA of the CDR3: TGTGCCAGTAGTTCCTGGACTAGCGGGAGGGATTACAATGAGCAGTTCTTC. Amino acid sequence: CASSSWTSGRDYNEQFF.

This clone has just a few counts. The chain has TRBV5-1 and TRBJ2-3; 8 bases are a match to TRBD1. From germline, CDR1 is SGHRS and CDR2 YFSETQ. J gave up 1 base and V 4 bases, and 5 bases lay outside the gene matches. The CDR3 spans 15 residues. The CDR3 sequence is CASSPQGARTDTQYF. The CDR3 DNA reads as TGCGCCAGCAGCCCTCAGGGGGCTCGCACAGATACGCAGTATTTT.